One T cell receptor beta chain is described in this entry. Its target is not known. The TCR beta cDNA libraries carried unique molecular identifiers. Starting from around 1 to 10 million T cells, the study yielded roughly 0.5 million cDNA molecules. TCRdb itself ran the PCR reads through MiXCR, one entry per CDR3 protein. The sample has some 450,000 distinct CDR3 sequences; roughly 45% are singletons. This specimen belongs to a study of post-analysis software for immune sequencing data. For the study at large: Relapsing-remitting, secondary progressive and progressive-relapsing multiple sclerosis courses were included. Study-wide results and limits: By F measure, samples from a shared preparation batch strongly co-clustered. Controls had lower frequencies than patients of five or six TRBV segments, which included TRBV5-6, TRBV5-1 and TRBV20-1. Controls' normalized Chao1 diversity significantly exceeded that of multiple sclerosis patients.

Trimming removed 6 bases at V and 6 bases at J, with 9 bases between. The CDR3 length is 12 residues. Germline V gene data show CDR1 as SNHLY and CDR2 as FYNNEI. Sequencing used blood. This clonotype was sampled from a girl aged 10-17 years with multiple sclerosis. This chain uses TRBV2 with TRBJ2-1; no reliable D call. The CDR3 spells CASRKSSNEQFF. The CDR3 bases are TGTGCCAGCAGGAAATCCAGCAATGAGCAGTTCTTC.